Shown below are 27 T cell receptor beta chains from a single sample sequenced in a study of shared clonotypes between healthy human individuals. Naive CD8 cells, CD45RO-negative and positively selected for CCR7, excluded terminally differentiated effector memory CD45RA+ cells. Here immunoSEQ multiplex PCR was the method, and the copy in TCRdb shows in-frame clones only, minus some. The sample yields hundreds of thousands of clones, less than 97% seen once. Input material: naive CD8+ T cells sorted from blood. Source of these receptors: a woman aged 30 to 39 in good health.

J is TRBJ2-7 and V is TRBV19; unclear D gene. The germline V gene has CDR1 LNHDA and CDR2 SQIVND (reference sequence). Trimming stripped 2 bases from V and 0 bases from J, with 8 bases between. The CDR3 totals 14 residues. The CDR3 spells CASSIRRNSYEQYF. The CDR3 DNA reads TGTGCCAGTAGTATAAGACGGAACTCCTACGAGCAGTACTTC.

The V gene is TRBV5-4, the J gene TRBJ2-7; 10 positions match TRBD1. Germline CDR1 SGHNT, CDR2 YYREEE (reference sequence). There are 13 residues in the CDR3. The J segment lost 13 bases and the V segment lost 3 bases, leaving 10 bases of the junction unmatched. The CDR3 reads CASSYPGQGYFYF. The CDR3 nucleotides are TGTGCCAGCAGCTACCCGGGACAGGGGTATTTTTACTTC.

The chain recombines TRBV29-1 with TRBJ1-2; D unresolved. V lost 1 base and J 4 bases, leaving 13 bases between the germline ends. Germline CDR1 SQVTM, CDR2 ANQGSEA. The CDR3 is 14 residues long. The CDR3 DNA reads as TGCAGCGTTGAAGTACCCGGGCCGAGCTATGGCTACACCTTC. Translating gives CSVEVPGPSYGYTF.

The gene calls are TRBV4-1 and TRBJ2-5, with D possibly being TRBD1 or TRBD2 (5 bases each). The end of the DNA is better explained by TRBJ2-7, so the J call may be wrong. This CDR3 region has 14 residues. In germline, CDR1 is MGHRA, CDR2 YSYEKL. The chain's CDR3 is CASSPGPEPYEQYF. DNA of the CDR3: TGCGCCAGCAGCCCGGGACCAGAGCCATACGAGCAGTACTTC.

On this clone itself: Other DNA sequences in this sample translate to the same CDR3. The chain has TRBV28 and TRBJ2-3, with D unclear. Germline values: CDR1 MDHEN, CDR2 SYDVKM. V was pared by 3 bases and J by 3 bases, with 4 bases between. The CDR3 has 12 residues. This CDR3 is CASSFSTDTQYF. The CDR3 DNA reads TGTGCCAGCAGTTTCTCGACAGATACGCAGTATTTT.

V gene TRBV5-1 combines with J gene TRBJ2-2, with 13 bases that match TRBD2. Germline V gene data show CDR1 as SGHRS and CDR2 as YFSETQ. The CDR3 has 16 residues. Trimming took 0 bases from V and 6 from J; bases not matched to a gene: 2. The CDR3 sequence: CASSLGLAGGAGELFF. CDR3 coding DNA: TGCGCCAGCAGCTTGGGACTAGCGGGAGGTGCCGGGGAGCTGTTTTTT.

The chain couples TRBV27 to TRBJ2-7, with 11 bases that match TRBD2. The CDR3 totals 14 residues. Germline CDR1 is MNHEY and CDR2 is SMNVEV (reference sequence). V lost 4 bases, J lost 5 bases, and 4 bases stayed unmatched. CDR3 protein: CASSSVAGGHEQYF. In nucleotides, the CDR3 is TGTGCCAGCAGTTCCGTAGCGGGAGGGCACGAGCAGTACTTC.

V and J are TRBV2 and TRBJ1-1; D is perhaps TRBD1 (5 bases). Germline V gives CDR1 SNHLY, CDR2 FYNNEI. This CDR3 has 15 residues. Trimming removed 3 bases from V and 0 bases from J, with 11 bases in between. In nucleotides, the CDR3 is TGTGCCAGCAGTGATGACAGCAGATTGAACACTGAAGCTTTCTTT. Amino acids: CASSDDSRLNTEAFF.

The chain carries TRBV7-2 and TRBJ1-1, with D possibly being TRBD1 (5 bases). V was clipped by 5 bases and J by 12 bases, with 19 bases between them. The CDR3 has 13 amino acids. The germline V gene encodes CDR1 SGHTA and CDR2 FQGNSA. DNA for the CDR3: TGTGCCAGCAGCCCCGGCGGGACCGCCGTGTCTTTCTTT. Translating it yields CASSPGGTAVSFF.

V and J are TRBV6-6 and TRBJ2-5; D not resolved. V lost 0 bases to trimming and J lost 2 bases, with 7 bases between them. This CDR3 has 14 residues. Germline V gene sequence: CDR1 MNHNY, CDR2 SVGAGI (reference sequence). CDR3 sequence (DNA): TGTGCCAGCAGTTACTCTGCCAGACAAGAGACCCAGTACTTC. Protein sequence: CASSYSARQETQYF.

The chain recombines TRBV28 with TRBJ2-7; D gene unclear. The germline CDR1 and CDR2 sequences are MDHEN and SYDVKM. The CDR3 is 12 amino acids. Trimming stripped 5 bases from V and 2 bases from J, with 7 bases between. Here the CDR3 DNA reads TGTGCCAGCAGTACGCCCGCCTACGAGCAGTACTTC. Translated: CASSTPAYEQYF.

The gene calls are TRBV30 and TRBJ2-7; the D is unclear. The CDR3 spans 12 residues. Trimming removed 4 bases from V and 2 bases from J, with 9 bases in between. Germline CDR1 is GTSNPN and CDR2 is SVGIG (reference sequence). Written as DNA, the CDR3 is TGTGCCTGGAAAGAAGTGCCCTACGAGCAGTACTTC. The encoded protein is CAWKEVPYEQYF.

The chain recombines TRBV23-1 with TRBJ1-5; D is undetermined. TRBV23-1 counts as an open reading frame of uncertain function. The germline V and J ends were trimmed by 2 bases and 5 bases, with 19 bases remaining between them. The CDR3 contains 17 residues. For the CDR3, the DNA is TGCGCCAGCAGTCAACGGGCGATTAAAGGGTCGTATCAGCCCCAGCATTTT. Translated, it gives CASSQRAIKGSYQPQHF.

This sequence joins TRBV6-1 and TRBJ2-7; a weak D match, TRBD1 (5 bases). In germline, CDR1 is MNHNS, CDR2 SASEGT. V was pared by 11 bases and J by 0 bases, with 14 bases between. This CDR3 comprises 13 residues. The CDR3 region is CAGAERSSYEQYF. In nucleotides, the CDR3 is TGTGCCGGGGCAGAGAGGAGCTCCTACGAGCAGTACTTC.

The chain links TRBV6-1 to TRBJ2-5; 10 bases map to TRBD1. The germline V gene encodes CDR1 MNHNS and CDR2 SASEGT. The trim removed 5 bases at V and 3 bases at J, leaving 6 bases unmatched. The CDR3 runs 15 residues. The CDR3 nucleotides read TGTGCCAGCAGTAACCGGGACAGGGGTGAAGAGACCCAGTACTTC. Amino acids: CASSNRDRGEETQYF.

V usage is TRBV7-3 and J usage is TRBJ1-1, with D perhaps matching TRBD1 (5 bases). The CDR3 totals 15 residues. V gave up 5 bases and J gave up 6 bases, with 19 bases separating them. Germline V gives CDR1 SGHTA, CDR2 FQGTGA. The CDR3, as DNA: TGTGCCAGCAGCGAAAATCAGGGTTTCCAGGCTGAAGCTTTCTTT. This gives the protein CASSENQGFQAEAFF.

The rearrangement joins TRBV5-4 to TRBJ1-3; 8 bases are a match to TRBD1. CDR1 is SGHNT, CDR2 YYREEE, per germline (reference sequence). With V trimmed by 4 bases and J by 4 bases, 7 bases remained unmatched. This CDR3 region has 15 residues. This CDR3 reads CASSAGQGAGNTIYF. CDR3 DNA sequence: TGTGCCAGCAGCGCCGGACAGGGTGCAGGAAACACCATATATTTT.

This chain joins TRBV27 and TRBJ1-5, with D hard to call. Trimming removed 8 bases at V and 6 bases at J, with 8 bases between. The CDR3 runs to 11 residues. Germline CDR1 MNHEY, CDR2 SMNVEV (reference sequence). The CDR3 region is CASGTLQPQHF. DNA for the CDR3: TGTGCCAGCGGAACCCTTCAGCCCCAGCATTTT.

V is TRBV6-5 and J is TRBJ2-3; tentatively, D is TRBD2 (6 bases). Per the germline V gene, CDR1 is MNHEY and CDR2 is SVGAGI. The ends were cut back, 6 bases at V and 0 bases at J, with 13 bases in the middle. CDR3 size: 15 residues. The CDR3 is CASRLGGFSTDTQYF. CDR3 sequence (DNA): TGTGCCAGCAGATTGGGGGGATTTAGCACAGATACGCAGTATTTT.

This chain uses TRBV27 with TRBJ2-5, with D possibly matching TRBD1 (6 bases). Per germline, CDR1 MNHEY and CDR2 SMNVEV (reference sequence). Trimming left V 3 bases short and J 2 bases short, with 13 bases between. CDR3 length: 15 amino acids. CDR3 coding DNA: TGTGCCAGCAGTTTGTTAGCAGGGACACAAGAGACCCAGTACTTC. Amino acid sequence: CASSLLAGTQETQYF.

The chain combines TRBV28 with TRBJ2-5; D is perhaps TRBD2 (5 bases). The last part of the DNA fits TRBJ2-7 better; the J call may be wrong. The germline V gene has CDR1 MDHEN and CDR2 SYDVKM. The CDR3 extends over 14 amino acids. The CDR3: CASSPTGVSYEQYF. The CDR3 DNA reads as TGTGCCAGCAGCCCGACCGGGGTCTCCTACGAGCAGTACTTC.

The chain recombines TRBV2 with TRBJ2-7; the match to TRBD1 covers 8 bases. Trimming took 6 bases from V and 2 from J; bases not matched to a gene: 6. The CDR3 length is 14 residues. From germline, CDR1 is SNHLY and CDR2 FYNNEI. CDR3 DNA: TGTGCCAGCAGGGTAGGGACAGGAACCTACGAGCAGTACTTC. It yields the protein CASRVGTGTYEQYF.

The rearrangement links TRBV7-8 to TRBJ1-4, with unresolved D. Trimming stripped 1 base from V and 8 bases from J, with 11 bases between. The CDR3 runs to 14 residues. In germline, CDR1 is SGHVS, CDR2 FQNEAQ. CDR3 coding DNA: TGTGCCAGCAGCTTAGGACTTGACGGGGAAAAACTGTTTTTT. Amino acids: CASSLGLDGEKLFF.

The rearrangement joins TRBV28 to TRBJ2-7; 9 nucleotides agree with TRBD1. Per the germline V gene, CDR1 is MDHEN and CDR2 is SYDVKM. The V gene end was trimmed by 6 bases and the J gene end by 5 bases; junction bases not matched to a gene: 14. This CDR3 spans 16 amino acids. The CDR3 DNA sequence: TGTGCCAGCAGCGACCCCTCCGGGACAGGGAACGACGAGCAGTACTTC. This sequence encodes CASSDPSGTGNDEQYF. The whole variable domain, remainder taken from reference TRBV28 and TRBJ2-7, is DVKVTQSSRYLVKRTGEKVFLECVQDMDHENMFWYRQDPGLGLRLIYFSYDVKMKEKGDIPEGYSVSREKKERFSLILESASTNQTSMYLCASSDPSGTGNDEQYFGPGTRLTVT.

The chain combines TRBV6-1 with TRBJ2-7; 14 bases are shared with TRBD2. The CDR3 runs to 15 residues. Germline assignment: CDR1 MNHNS and CDR2 SASEGT. After removal of 7 bases from V and 5 bases from J, the junction contained 7 bases not matched to a gene. Here the CDR3 reads CASNRLAGGADEQYF. The CDR3 DNA reads TGTGCCAGCAATCGACTAGCGGGAGGGGCGGACGAGCAGTACTTC.

The V and J genes are TRBV19 and TRBJ2-5; D may be TRBD2 (5 bases). CDR3 length equals 12 residues. The germline gives CDR1 LNHDA, CDR2 SQIVND (reference sequence). V was clipped by 6 bases and J by 2 bases, with 7 bases between them. CDR3 nucleotide sequence: TGTGCCAGTAGGGACTTGCAAGAGACCCAGTACTTC. Its translation: CASRDLQETQYF. Supplemented by reference TRBV19 and TRBJ2-5, the full variable domain reads DGGITQSPKYLFRKEGQNVTLSCEQNLNHDAMYWYRQDPGQGLRLIYYSQIVNDFQKGDIAEGYSVSREKKESFPLTVTSAQKNPTAFYLCASRDLQETQYFGPGTRLLVL.

V usage is TRBV4-1 and J usage is TRBJ2-1, with TRBD2 identical over 9 bases. Germline CDR1 MGHRA, CDR2 YSYEKL. J was trimmed by 6 bases and V by 8 bases; bases with no gene match: 11. There are 15 residues in the CDR3. CDR3 protein: CASSQGLARRNEQFF. The CDR3 DNA sequence: TGCGCCAGCTCCCAGGGACTAGCCAGACGCAATGAGCAGTTCTTC.